The clone carrying this TCR beta chain was detected many times. Its target is not known. This CDR3 is built from 12 residues. In germline, CDR1 is MNHEY, CDR2 SVGAGI. J was trimmed by 3 bases and V by 8 bases; bases with no gene match: 1. The data derive from a study of Graves' ophthalmopathy and Graves' hyperthyroidism. Study findings and constraints: With around 65% sensitivity and about 74% specificity, the model predicted ophthalmopathy progression.

TCR beta CDR3 regions were amplified from RNA transcripts. The workflow started with a first-round RT-PCR run with HTBI primers and then moved on to a second-round multiplex PCR. TCRdb re-analysed the multiplex PCR reads in MiXCR, keeping a single row per CDR3 protein. The data show under 350,000 distinct CDR3 sequences, 17% seen once. V and J are TRBV6-5 and TRBJ2-7; TRBD2 matches 10 bases. This TCR came from an adult man with Graves' ophthalmopathy. The sequenced sample consisted of peripheral blood. The CDR3 reads CASLAGGYEQYF. CDR3 in DNA: TGTGCCAGCTTAGCGGGAGGCTACGAGCAGTACTTC.